This T cell receptor beta chain originates from a study of blood T cell repertoires in COVID-19. About the research overall: Sites across the United States, Italy and Spain contributed samples from acute and convalescent COVID-19.

Original processing methods: Estimates of nucleated cell counts were drawn from the amplification of reference gene primers. TCRdb's table, derived via immunoSEQ multiplex PCR, lists solely in-frame clones and lacks some. D and trimming come from the DNA, and the V and J calls and clone size come from that table. The sample lists 100,000 or so clones, 90% to 95% occurring once. The CDR3 consists of 15 residues. Germline V gene lookup returns CDR1 ENHRY and CDR2 SYGVKD. Trimming took off 2 bases at V and 0 bases at J, with 10 bases between the two ends. This chain joins TRBV10-3 and TRBJ1-1, with no clear D. This receptor was taken from a man aged 55-75 years with acute or convalescent COVID-19. The sequenced sample was peripheral blood. The CDR3 coding sequence is TGTGCCATCAGTGAGCAGGCCACCCTGAACACTGAAGCTTTCTTT. Protein product: CAISEQATLNTEAFF.